This T cell receptor (beta chain) was observed in a study of blood T cell repertoires in COVID-19. Background on the study: The United States, Italy and Spain were the sources of the acute and convalescent COVID-19 samples. PBMCs, B-cell-depleted T cells, or T cells provided the cDNA or gDNA that made up the material.

The CDR3 spans 16 residues. From germline, CDR1 is MDHEN and CDR2 SYDVKM. The V gene lost 2 bases and the J gene lost 0 bases, with 11 bases spanning the gap. This table comes from immunoSEQ multiplex PCR, and its TCRdb copy is limited to in-frame clones, with some not included. Counted here are some 130,000 clones, less than 90% occurring once; the ten biggest clones make up 1.9%. The sequence was obtained from a man aged 70 or older with acute or convalescent COVID-19. Material: peripheral blood. The J gene is TRBJ2-1, the V gene TRBV28; TRBD2 might be the D (5 bases). The CDR3 region has the DNA TGTGCCAGCAGTTTACCCGACGGGATCTCCTACAATGAGCAGTTCTTC. Amino acid sequence: CASSLPDGISYNEQFF.